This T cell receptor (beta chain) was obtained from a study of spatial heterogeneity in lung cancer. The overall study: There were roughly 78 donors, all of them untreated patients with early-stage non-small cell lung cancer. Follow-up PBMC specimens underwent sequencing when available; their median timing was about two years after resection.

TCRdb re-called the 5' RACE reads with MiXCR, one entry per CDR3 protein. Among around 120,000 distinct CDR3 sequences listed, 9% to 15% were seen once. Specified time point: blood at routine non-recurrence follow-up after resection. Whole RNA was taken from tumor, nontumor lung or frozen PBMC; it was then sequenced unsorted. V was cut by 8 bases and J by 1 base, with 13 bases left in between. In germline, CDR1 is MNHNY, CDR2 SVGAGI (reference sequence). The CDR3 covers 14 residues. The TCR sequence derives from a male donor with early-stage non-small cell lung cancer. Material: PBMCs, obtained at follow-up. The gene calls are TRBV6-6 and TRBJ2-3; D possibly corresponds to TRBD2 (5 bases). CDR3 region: CASFDAGGTDTQYF. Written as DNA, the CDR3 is TGTGCCAGCTTCGACGCCGGGGGCACAGATACGCAGTATTTT.